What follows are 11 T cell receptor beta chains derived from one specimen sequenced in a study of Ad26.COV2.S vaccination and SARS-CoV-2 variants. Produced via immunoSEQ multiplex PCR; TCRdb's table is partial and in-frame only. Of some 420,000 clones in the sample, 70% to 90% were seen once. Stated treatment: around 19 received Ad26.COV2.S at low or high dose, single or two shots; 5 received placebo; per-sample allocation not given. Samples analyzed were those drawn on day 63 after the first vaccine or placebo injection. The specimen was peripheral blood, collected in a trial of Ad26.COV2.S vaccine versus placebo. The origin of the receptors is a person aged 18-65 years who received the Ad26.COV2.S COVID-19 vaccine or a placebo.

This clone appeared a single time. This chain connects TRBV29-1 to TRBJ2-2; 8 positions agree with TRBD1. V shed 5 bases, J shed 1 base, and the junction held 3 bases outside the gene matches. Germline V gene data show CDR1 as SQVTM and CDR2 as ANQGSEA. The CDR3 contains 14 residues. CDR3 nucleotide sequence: TGCAGCGTTCAGGGGGCCCAGAACACCGGGGAGCTGTTTTTT. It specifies CSVQGAQNTGELFF.

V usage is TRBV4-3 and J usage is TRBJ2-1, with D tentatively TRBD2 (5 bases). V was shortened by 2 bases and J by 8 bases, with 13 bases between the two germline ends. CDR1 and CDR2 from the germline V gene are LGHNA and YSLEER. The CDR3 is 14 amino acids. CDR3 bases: TGCGCCAGCAGCCAACTAGCTAGCATATATGAGCAGTTCTTC. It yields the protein CASSQLASIYEQFF.

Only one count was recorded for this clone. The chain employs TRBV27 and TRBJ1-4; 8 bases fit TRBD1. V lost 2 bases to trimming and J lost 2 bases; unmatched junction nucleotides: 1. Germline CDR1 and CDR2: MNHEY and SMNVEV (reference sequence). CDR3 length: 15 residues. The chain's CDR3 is CASSLRTGTNEKLFF. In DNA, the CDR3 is TGTGCCAGCAGTTTACGGACAGGGACTAATGAAAAACTGTTTTTT.

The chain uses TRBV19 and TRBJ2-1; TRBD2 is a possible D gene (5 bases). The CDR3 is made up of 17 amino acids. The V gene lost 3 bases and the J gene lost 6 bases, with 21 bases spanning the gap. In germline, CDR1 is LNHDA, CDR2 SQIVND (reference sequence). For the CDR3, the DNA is TGTGCCAGTAGTATGACGATTCCCGCTACGGGGATCAATGAGCAGTTCTTC. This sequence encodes CASSMTIPATGINEQFF.

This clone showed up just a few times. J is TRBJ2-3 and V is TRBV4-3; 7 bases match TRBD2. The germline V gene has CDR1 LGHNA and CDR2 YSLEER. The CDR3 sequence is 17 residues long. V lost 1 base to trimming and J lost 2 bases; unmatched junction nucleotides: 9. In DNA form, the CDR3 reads TGCGCCAGCAGCCAAGGACTAGCCCTACTCTCCACAGATACGCAGTATTTT. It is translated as CASSQGLALLSTDTQYF.

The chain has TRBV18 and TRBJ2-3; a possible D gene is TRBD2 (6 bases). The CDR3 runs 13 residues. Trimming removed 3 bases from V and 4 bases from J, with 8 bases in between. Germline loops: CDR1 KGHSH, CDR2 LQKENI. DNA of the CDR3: TGTGCCAGCTCACCTTCGGGGGCAGATACGCAGTATTTT. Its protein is CASSPSGADTQYF. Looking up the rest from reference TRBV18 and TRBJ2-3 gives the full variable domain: NAGVMQNPRHLVRRRGQEARLRCSPMKGHSHVYWYRQLPEEGLKFMVYLQKENIIDESGMPKERFSAEFPKEGPSILRIQQVVRGDSAAYFCASSPSGADTQYFGPGTRLTVL.

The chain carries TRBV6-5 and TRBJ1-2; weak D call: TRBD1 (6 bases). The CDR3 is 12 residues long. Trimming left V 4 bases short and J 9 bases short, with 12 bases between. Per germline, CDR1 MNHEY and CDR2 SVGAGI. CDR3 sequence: CASSSTGASYTF. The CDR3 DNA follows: TGTGCCAGCAGTTCGACGGGGGCCAGCTACACCTTC.

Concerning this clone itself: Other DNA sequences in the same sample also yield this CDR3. CDR3 amino acids: CSASFSGGAADTQYF. In DNA, the CDR3 is TGCAGTGCTAGTTTTAGCGGGGGGGCGGCAGATACGCAGTATTTT. The rearrangement links TRBV20-1 to TRBJ2-3, with 11 bases matching TRBD2. The CDR3 consists of 15 residues. V trimming: 3 bases; J trimming: 4 bases; junction bases outside the gene matches: 6. CDR1 DFQATT and CDR2 SNEGSKA come from the germline V gene (reference sequence).

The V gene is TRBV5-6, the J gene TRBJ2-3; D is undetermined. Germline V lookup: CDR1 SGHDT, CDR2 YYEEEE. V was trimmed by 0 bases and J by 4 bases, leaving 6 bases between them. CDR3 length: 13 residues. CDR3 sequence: CASSLESADTQYF. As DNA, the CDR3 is TGTGCCAGCAGCTTGGAGTCAGCAGATACGCAGTATTTT.

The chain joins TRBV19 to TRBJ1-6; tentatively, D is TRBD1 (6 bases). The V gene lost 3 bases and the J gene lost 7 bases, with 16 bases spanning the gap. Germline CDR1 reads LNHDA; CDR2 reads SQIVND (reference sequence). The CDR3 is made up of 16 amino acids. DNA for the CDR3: TGTGCCAGTAGTATTACGGGACAAATGTGGAATTCACCCCTCCACTTT. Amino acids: CASSITGQMWNSPLHF.

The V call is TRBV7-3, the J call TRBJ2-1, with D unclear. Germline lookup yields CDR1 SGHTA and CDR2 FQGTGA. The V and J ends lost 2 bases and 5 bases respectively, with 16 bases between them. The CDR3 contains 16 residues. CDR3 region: CASSLARTSGHNEQFF. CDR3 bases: TGTGCCAGCAGCTTAGCTCGGACCTCGGGCCACAATGAGCAGTTCTTC. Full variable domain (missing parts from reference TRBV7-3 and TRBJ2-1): GAGVSQTPSNKVTEKGKYVELRCDPISGHTALYWYRQSLGQGPEFLIYFQGTGAADDSGLPNDRFFAVRPEGSVSTLKIQRTERGDSAVYLCASSLARTSGHNEQFFGPGTRLTVL.